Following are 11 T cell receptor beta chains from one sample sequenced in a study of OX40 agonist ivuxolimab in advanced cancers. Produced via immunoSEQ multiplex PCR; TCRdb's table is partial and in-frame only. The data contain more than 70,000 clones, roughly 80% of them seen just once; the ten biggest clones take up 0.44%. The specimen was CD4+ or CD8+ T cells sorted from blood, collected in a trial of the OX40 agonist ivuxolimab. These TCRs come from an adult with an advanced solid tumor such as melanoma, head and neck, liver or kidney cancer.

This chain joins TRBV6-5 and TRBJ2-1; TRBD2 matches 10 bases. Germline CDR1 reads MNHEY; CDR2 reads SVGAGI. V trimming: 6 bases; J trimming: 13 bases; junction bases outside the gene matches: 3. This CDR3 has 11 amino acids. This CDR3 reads CASRSGRVQFF. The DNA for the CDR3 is TGTGCCAGCAGGAGCGGGAGGGTACAGTTCTTC.

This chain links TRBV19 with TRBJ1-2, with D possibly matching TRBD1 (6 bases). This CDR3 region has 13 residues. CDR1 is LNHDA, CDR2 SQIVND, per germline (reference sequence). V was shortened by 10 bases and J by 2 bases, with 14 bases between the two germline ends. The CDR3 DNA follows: TGTGCCACTCAAACCAGGGGAAACTATGGCTACACCTTC. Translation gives CATQTRGNYGYTF.

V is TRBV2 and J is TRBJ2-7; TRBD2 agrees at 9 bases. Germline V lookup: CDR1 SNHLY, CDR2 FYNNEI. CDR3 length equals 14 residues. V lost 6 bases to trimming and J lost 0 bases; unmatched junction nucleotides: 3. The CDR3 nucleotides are TGTGCCAGCAGGCTAGCGGGGTCCTCCTACGAGCAGTACTTC. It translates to CASRLAGSSYEQYF.

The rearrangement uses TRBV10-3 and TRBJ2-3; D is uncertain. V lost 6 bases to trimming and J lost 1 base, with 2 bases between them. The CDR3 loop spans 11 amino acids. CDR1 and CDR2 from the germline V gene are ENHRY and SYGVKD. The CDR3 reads CAIRGTDTQYF. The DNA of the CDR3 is TGTGCCATCAGAGGCACAGATACGCAGTATTTT.

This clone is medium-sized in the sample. The CDR3 nucleotides are TGCGCCAGCAGCCAAGATATCGAGGGTTCACCCCTCCACTTT. Residues: CASSQDIEGSPLHF. This rearrangement joins TRBV4-1 to TRBJ1-6; D unresolved. The CDR3 covers 14 residues. Germline V gives CDR1 MGHRA, CDR2 YSYEKL. Trimming left V 0 bases short and J 9 bases short, with 9 bases between.

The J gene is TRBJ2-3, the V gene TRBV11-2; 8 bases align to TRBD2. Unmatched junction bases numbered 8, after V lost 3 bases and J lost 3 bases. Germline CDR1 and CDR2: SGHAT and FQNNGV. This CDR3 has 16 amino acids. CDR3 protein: CASSLSGGTFTDTQYF. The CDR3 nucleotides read TGTGCCAGCAGCTTGAGCGGGGGCACTTTTACAGATACGCAGTATTTT.

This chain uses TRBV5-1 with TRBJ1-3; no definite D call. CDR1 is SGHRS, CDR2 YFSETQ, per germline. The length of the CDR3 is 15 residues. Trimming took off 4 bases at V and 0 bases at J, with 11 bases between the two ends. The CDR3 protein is CASSEQPNSGNTIYF. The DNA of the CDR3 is TGCGCCAGCAGCGAACAGCCAAACTCTGGAAACACCATATATTTT.

The CDR3 region has the DNA TGTGCCAGCAGCTTAGCTCCCGGCAGCGGGAGAAACACCGGGGAGCTGTTTTTT. This gives the protein CASSLAPGSGRNTGELFF. This rearrangement joins TRBV7-9 to TRBJ2-2; 8 positions match TRBD2. The germline V gene encodes CDR1 SEHNR and CDR2 FQNEAQ (reference sequence). The junction had 8 bases not matched to a gene; V was cut back by 0 bases and J by 2 bases. The CDR3 loop spans 18 amino acids.

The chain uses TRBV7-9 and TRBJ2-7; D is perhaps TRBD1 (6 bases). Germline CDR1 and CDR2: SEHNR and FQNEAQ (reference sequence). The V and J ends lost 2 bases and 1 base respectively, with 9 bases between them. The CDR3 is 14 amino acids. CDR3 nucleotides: TGTGCCAGCAGCTTATCAGGGGTTTCCTACGAGCAGTACTTC. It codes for CASSLSGVSYEQYF.

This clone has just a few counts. CDR3 nucleotide sequence: TGTGCCAGCAGAGGGCAGGGCGGAGGGAATGAAAAACTGTTTTTT. It is translated as CASRGQGGGNEKLFF. The chain employs TRBV2 and TRBJ1-4; maybe TRBD1 (5 bases). This CDR3 has 15 residues. The ends were cut back, 6 bases at V and 5 bases at J, with 16 bases in the middle. CDR1 SNHLY and CDR2 FYNNEI come from the germline V gene. The whole variable domain, remainder taken from reference TRBV2 and TRBJ1-4, is EPEVTQTPSHQVTQMGQEVILRCVPISNHLYFYWYRQILGQKVEFLVSFYNNEISEKSEIFDDQFSVERPDGSNFTLKIRSTKLEDSAMYFCASRGQGGGNEKLFFGSGTQLSVL.

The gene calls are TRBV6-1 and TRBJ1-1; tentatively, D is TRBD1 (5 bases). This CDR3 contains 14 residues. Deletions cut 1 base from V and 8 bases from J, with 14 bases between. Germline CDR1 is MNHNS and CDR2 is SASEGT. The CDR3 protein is CASSEVAGRREAFF. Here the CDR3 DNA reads TGTGCCAGCAGTGAAGTGGCAGGGCGGAGGGAAGCTTTCTTT.